Listed below are T cell receptor beta chains from one sample, sequenced in a study of molecular identifiers for immune sequencing clone quantification. One entry per CDR3 protein, called by TCRdb with MiXCR from the PCR reads. The data hold about 640,000 distinct CDR3 sequences, with 20% observed a single time. The specimen sequenced was naive CD8+ T cells from blood, with Jurkat cell RNA spiked in. The receptor source for this set is a human donor in good health. Some libraries in this study had Jurkat cell RNA spiked in. Both conserved end residues are part of each CDR3. A D gene is named only where the DNA matches it firmly. A clone size is listed for some rows: how often the clone was seen (once, few, many), or a class if it is expanded.

j_gene,d_gene,v_gene,abundance,CDR3nt,CDR3aa
TRBJ2-7,TRBD1,TRBV19,.,TGTGCCAGTAGTATAGCACAGGGGATCTCCTACGAGCAGTACTTC,CASSIAQGISYEQYF
TRBJ1-1,.,TRBV6-5,many,TGTGCCAGCAGTTACATGAGTACGAACACTGAAGCTTTCTTT,CASSYMSTNTEAFF
TRBJ1-5,.,TRBV28,many,TGTGCCAGCAGTCACGCTAGCAATCAGCCCCAGCATTTT,CASSHASNQPQHF
TRBJ2-7,TRBD1,TRBV14,.,TGTGCCAGCAGCCAAGGCGCCGGGACAGGAGACTACGAGCAGTACTTC,CASSQGAGTGDYEQYF
TRBJ2-2,.,TRBV4-3,many,TGCGCCAGCAGCCTGGGGCCGGCAGGCGGGGAGCTGTTTTTT,CASSLGPAGGELFF
TRBJ1-1,.,TRBV5-1,many,TGCGCCAGCAGCTTAACCGGATTGGGGAACACTGAAGCTTTCTTT,CASSLTGLGNTEAFF
TRBJ2-7,TRBD2,TRBV6-5,many,TGTGCTAGTAAGAGGACTAGCGGGGGGGACGAGCAGTACTTC,CASKRTSGGDEQYF
TRBJ1-1,.,TRBV6-6,many,TGTGCCAGCGAAGGTCACACTGAAGCTTTCTTT,CASEGHTEAFF
TRBJ1-5,TRBD1,TRBV6-2/TRBV6-3,many,TGTGCCAGCAGAAACCAGGACAGGGCGGGGCATTTTGATCAGCCCCAGCATTTT,CASRNQDRAGHFDQPQHF
TRBJ2-1,.,TRBV27,many,TGTGCCAGCAGTTTAAGCGGACGGGCCTACAATGAGCAGTTCTTC,CASSLSGRAYNEQFF
TRBJ2-7,.,TRBV9,once,TGTGCCAGCAGCGTAGGCGGAGAATTGCCCTACGAGCAGTACTTC,CASSVGGELPYEQYF
TRBJ2-7,.,TRBV6-1,many,TGTGCCAGCACGGTTCGACAGGCCTATTACGAGCAGTACTTC,CASTVRQAYYEQYF
TRBJ2-7,.,TRBV11-2,many,TGTGCCAGCAGCTTAGAGCCAGGGCTTCGCGAGCAGTACTTC,CASSLEPGLREQYF
TRBJ2-3,TRBD2,TRBV4-1,.,TGCGCCAGCAGCCAAGTGGGGGGGGGGGCAGATACGCAGTATTTT,CASSQVGGGADTQYF
TRBJ2-3,TRBD2,TRBV7-2,many,TGTGCCAGCAGCTTCGCGGGAGGGCCCGATACGCAGTATTTT,CASSFAGGPDTQYF
TRBJ1-6,TRBD1,TRBV27,.,TGTGCCAGCCGACCAGGCGGACAGGGGGCATGGAATTCACCCCTCCACTTT,CASRPGGQGAWNSPLHF
TRBJ2-3,TRBD1,TRBV28,many,TGTGCCAGCAGTACCGGACAGGGAAGCACAGATACGCAGTATTTT,CASSTGQGSTDTQYF
TRBJ2-7,.,TRBV5-8,few,TGTGCCAGCAGCTTGGGGGGGGCAGTCGAGCAGTACTTC,CASSLGGAVEQYF
TRBJ2-7,TRBD1,TRBV20-1,many,TGCAGTGCTAGACCCACAGAGGCGACAGGGGTCATCTCCGAGCAGTACTTC,CSARPTEATGVISEQYF
TRBJ1-2,TRBD1,TRBV6-2/TRBV6-3,many,TGTGCCAGCAGTCCTACAGGGGAGGACTATGGCTACACCTTC,CASSPTGEDYGYTF
TRBJ1-1,.,TRBV4-1,few,TGCGCCAGCAGCCAACTACCGACAGGTGCCACTGAAGCTTTCTTT,CASSQLPTGATEAFF
TRBJ2-4,.,TRBV28,few,TGTGCCAGCAGTTTCCGCGGAATAGCCAAAAACATTCAGTACTTC,CASSFRGIAKNIQYF
TRBJ1-3,.,TRBV28,.,TGTGTCAGCCTCGGGGCTGGAAACACCATATATTTT,CVSLGAGNTIYF
TRBJ2-2,.,TRBV24-1,many,TGTGCCACCAGTCGCGGATACACCGGGGAGCTGTTTTTT,CATSRGYTGELFF
TRBJ2-3,TRBD2,TRBV27,few,TGTGCCAGCAGTACCGAATACCCGGGACTAGCGGGAACGGACTCAGATACGCAGTATTTT,CASSTEYPGLAGTDSDTQYF
TRBJ2-5,TRBD2,TRBV7-2,many,TGTGCCAGCAGATATTTGGAGGTACCCGGGACTAGCGACCAAGAGACCCAGTACTTC,CASRYLEVPGTSDQETQYF
TRBJ2-7,.,TRBV20-1,many,TGCAGTGCTAGGGGGGAGGGGGTCGAGCAGTACTTC,CSARGEGVEQYF
TRBJ2-5,.,TRBV6-5,many,TGTGCCAGCAGTTCCGGGACGGCGCAAGAGACCCAGTACTTC,CASSSGTAQETQYF
TRBJ2-3,.,TRBV19,many,TGTGCCAGTAGTATCGCTCACAGTGGATCTAGCACAGATACGCAGTATTTT,CASSIAHSGSSTDTQYF
TRBJ1-2,.,TRBV6-6,few,TGTGCCAGCAGTTACGGGGGGGCGTCGGGCTACACCTTC,CASSYGGASGYTF
TRBJ1-1,TRBD1,TRBV6-5,many,TGTGCCAGCAGCCGACCCCGGGACAGGGGATGGACTGAAGCTTTCTTT,CASSRPRDRGWTEAFF
TRBJ2-1,TRBD2,TRBV3-1,few,TGTGCCAGCAGCCAAGAGGCGGGAGTAGCCTACAATGAGCAGTTCTTC,CASSQEAGVAYNEQFF
TRBJ2-3,.,TRBV12-3/TRBV12-4,.,.,CASSSSEYNTQYF
TRBJ2-7,.,TRBV28,many,TGTGCCAGCAGTCACTCCATTATGGACCTGGTAACCACCGACGAGCAGTACTTC,CASSHSIMDLVTTDEQYF
TRBJ1-2,.,TRBV11-2,.,TGTGCCAGCAGCATATGGACAGCTCCCTATGGCTACACCTTC,CASSIWTAPYGYTF
TRBJ2-5,.,TRBV30,many,TGTGCCTGGAACCAGGGACTTCAAGAGACCCAGTACTTC,CAWNQGLQETQYF
TRBJ2-1,TRBD2,TRBV7-6,many,TGTGCCAGCAGCGCCCACCGTCTAGCGGGGGCTAGGAATGAGCAGTTCTTC,CASSAHRLAGARNEQFF
TRBJ2-1,.,TRBV11-2,many,TGTGCCAGCAGCCGTTACAATGAGCAGTTCTTC,CASSRYNEQFF
TRBJ2-1,.,TRBV2,.,TGTGCCACGTCGGGAGAGAGTTTTGTAAATGAGCAGTTCTTC,CATSGESFVNEQFF
TRBJ2-7,.,TRBV21-1,.,TGTGCCAGCAGCAGCAGAAGACAGGGCCACCCTTACGAGCAGTACTTC,CASSSRRQGHPYEQYF
TRBJ2-3,TRBD2,TRBV7-9,.,TGTGCCAGCAGCTTCGGTGGTAGCGGGAGTAAAGATACGCGGTATTTT,CASSFGGSGSKDTRYF
TRBJ2-1,.,TRBV29-1,few,TGCAGCGTTTTCGATCCAGCCTACAATGAGCAGTTCTTC,CSVFDPAYNEQFF
TRBJ1-1,.,TRBV29-1,many,TGCAGCGTGACAGCTATGAACACTGAAGCTTTCTTT,CSVTAMNTEAFF
TRBJ2-1,TRBD2,TRBV27,few,TGTGCCAGCGGGGGTCTAGCGGGAGTTAGTGAGCAGTTCTTC,CASGGLAGVSEQFF
TRBJ2-1,.,TRBV6-2/TRBV6-3,many,TGTGCCAGCAGCAGGGACGGGAATGAGCAGTTCTTC,CASSRDGNEQFF
TRBJ2-3,.,TRBV30,few,TGTGCCTGGAAGGGTGGGAGTCTTAGGACAGATACGCAGTATTTT,CAWKGGSLRTDTQYF
TRBJ2-2,TRBD1,TRBV4-1,many,TGCGCCAGCAGCCTACAAACAGGGGTCACCGGGGAGCTGTTTTTT,CASSLQTGVTGELFF
TRBJ1-5,.,TRBV9,.,TGTGCCAGCAGCCCAACGGGGGTGAGCAATCAGCCCCAGCATTTT,CASSPTGVSNQPQHF
TRBJ2-1,.,TRBV3-1,.,TGTGCCAGCAGCCAATCGGCGAGGGGACTGACTTTCTCCTACAATGAGCGGTTCTTC,CASSQSARGLTFSYNERFF